The T cell receptor (beta chain) described here comes from a study of blood T cell repertoires in COVID-19. About the research overall: The samples span acute and convalescent COVID-19 from the United States, Italy and Spain. In each case, the material was cDNA or gDNA derived from T cells, B-cell-depleted T cells, or PBMCs.

Per the study methods: Scientists estimated how many nucleated cells there were by amplifying reference gene primers. Sequenced by immunoSEQ multiplex PCR; TCRdb stores in-frame clones only, minus some. V, J and clone size reflect that table, while D and trimming were determined from the DNA. The data contain 80,000 or so clones, less than 85% of them seen just once; the ten biggest clones take up around 4.8%. V lost 4 bases and J lost 0, with 11 bases in between. Germline V CDR1 and CDR2: SGDLS, YYNGEE. This CDR3 has 15 amino acids. The receptor comes from a woman aged 70-85 years with acute or convalescent COVID-19. Sequencing was carried out using peripheral blood. The chain couples TRBV9 to TRBJ1-3; perhaps TRBD1 as D (5 bases). CDR3 DNA sequence: TGTGCCAGCAGCCCGGGGGTTACCTCTGGAAACACCATATATTTT. This gives the protein CASSPGVTSGNTIYF. Looking up the rest from reference TRBV9 and TRBJ1-3 gives the full variable domain: DSGVTQTPKHLITATGQRVTLRCSPRSGDLSVYWYQQSLDQGLQFLIQYYNGEERAKGNILERFSAQQFPDLHSELNLSSLELGDSALYFCASSPGVTSGNTIYFGEGSWLTVV.